This T cell receptor (beta chain) emerged from a study of metastatic and nonmetastatic thyroid tumors. Across the whole study: Comparative analysis of repertoires was undertaken across blood and tumor or nodule tissue obtained from malignant and benign thyroid patients.

Trimming removed 6 bases from V and 2 bases from J, with 13 bases in between. The CDR3 runs to 15 residues. Looked up from germline, CDR1 is SGHVS and CDR2 is FNYEAQ. Thyroid surgery was preceded by no treatment in any patient. There are many counts of this clone. TCRdb ran MiXCR on the PCR reads. Altogether around 61,000 clones are present, just under 30% being singletons, with the ten largest covering approximately 15%. The gene calls are TRBV7-6 and TRBJ2-2; D gene unclear. This TCR was recovered from a female donor with papillary thyroid cancer or a benign thyroid nodule (not recorded which). Some clones in this sample may be carry-over from other donors' samples. The sequencing input was blood. DNA of the CDR3: TGTGCCAGCAGATCCCTAGAGTTTAACACCGGGGAGCTGTTTTTT. Translated, it gives CASRSLEFNTGELFF. Based on the CDR3 plus reference TRBV7-6 and TRBJ2-2, the full variable domain is GAGVSQSPRYKVTKRGQDVALRCDPISGHVSLYWYRQALGQGPEFLTYFNYEAQQDKSGLPNDRFSAERPEGSISTLTIQRTEQRDSAMYRCASRSLEFNTGELFFGEGSRLTVL.